A single T cell receptor (beta chain) is shown here with its context. The CDR3 is made up of 18 amino acids. V dropped 2 bases and J dropped 2; count of bases not matched to a gene: 12. Germline V gene lookup returns CDR1 KGHSH and CDR2 LQKENI. This sample was taken from a study of blood T cell repertoires in COVID-19. Study overall: The study drew acute and convalescent COVID-19 samples from the United States, Italy and Spain.

Repertoires were generated with immunoSEQ multiplex PCR, while TCRdb's copy carries only in-frame clones and drops some. This sample carries tens of thousands of clones, approximately 93% of them seen once, and the ten largest clones take 2.5% to 3%. This chain uses TRBV18 with TRBJ2-1, with TRBD2 matching 7 bases. Material: peripheral blood. This TCR derives from a man aged 65 to 79 with active COVID-19. For the CDR3, the DNA is TGTGCCAGCTCACCATCTACTAGCGCCGCCTGGACCTACAATGAGCAGTTCTTC. Translation: CASSPSTSAAWTYNEQFF.